This is a list of T cell receptor beta chains from one sample in a study of blood T cells in healthy people across ages. A single record per CDR3 protein comes from TCRdb applying MiXCR to the 5' RACE reads. The sample lists 750,000 to 850,000 distinct CDR3 sequences, 20% to 25% occurring once. The same sample was also studied in work on T cells of mothers and their children.

Sequencing was performed on blood. These receptors all stem from a boy aged 10-17 years in good health. CDR3s include the opening cysteine and the closing phenylalanine or tryptophan. D genes are given only for firm matches. Only some rows state a clone size, as once, few, many or a class for expanded clones.

few	NA	TRBJ2-1	TRBV7-2	CASSLGINEQFF	TGTGCCAGCAGCTTAGGAATAAATGAGCAGTTCTTC
NA	NA	TRBJ1-2	TRBV6-5	CASSYSISRDNYGYTF	TGTGCCAGCAGTTACTCAATCTCCAGGGATAACTATGGCTACACCTTC
NA	NA	TRBJ1-1	TRBV12-3/TRBV12-4	CASSLWALGSPDTEAFF	TGTGCCAGCAGTTTATGGGCCCTAGGGTCCCCTGACACTGAAGCTTTCTTT
NA	NA	TRBJ2-3	TRBV7-9	CASSFGLGLLPDTQYF	TGTGCCAGCAGCTTCGGGCTAGGGCTCCTCCCAGATACGCAGTATTTT
NA	TRBD1	TRBJ1-1	TRBV29-1	CSVARQGSTEAFF	TGCAGCGTTGCCCGACAGGGAAGCACTGAAGCTTTCTTT
few	NA	TRBJ1-4	TRBV28	CASSFRLASEKLFF	TGTGCCAGCAGTTTCCGATTAGCCAGTGAAAAACTGTTTTTT
NA	TRBD1	TRBJ2-7	TRBV28	CASSLNRGFPYEQYF	TGTGCCAGCAGTTTGAACAGGGGGTTTCCCTACGAGCAGTACTTC
few	NA	TRBJ1-5	TRBV6-6	CASSYIRESQPQHF	TGTGCCAGCAGTTATATCAGGGAAAGTCAGCCCCAGCATTTT
NA	NA	TRBJ2-5	TRBV5-1	CASSWSEETQYF	TGCGCCAGCAGCTGGTCGGAAGAGACCCAGTACTTC
few	TRBD2	TRBJ2-1	TRBV4-3	CASSPGSGGSWEQFF	TGCGCCAGCAGCCCGGGTAGCGGGGGGTCTTGGGAGCAGTTCTTC
few	NA	TRBJ1-4	TRBV29-1	CSVRDNEKLFF	TGCAGCGTTAGAGATAATGAAAAACTGTTTTTT
NA	NA	TRBJ1-1	TRBV5-1	CASSAGGHTEAFF	TGCGCCAGCAGCGCGGGGGGGCACACTGAAGCTTTCTTT
few	NA	TRBJ1-5	TRBV4-1	CASSQALSYSNQPQHF	TGCGCCAGCAGCCAAGCCCTCAGCTATAGCAATCAGCCCCAGCATTTT
few	NA	TRBJ2-1	TRBV20-1	CSARDWLYDGDEQFF	TGCAGTGCTAGAGATTGGCTCTACGACGGCGATGAGCAGTTCTTC
once	NA	TRBJ1-3	TRBV11-2	CASSSAPQGNTIYF	TGTGCCAGCAGCTCCGCCCCACAGGGAAACACCATATATTTT
NA	TRBD2	TRBJ2-7	TRBV11-2	CASSLEGSGNRIYEQYF	TGTGCCAGCAGCTTAGAGGGTAGCGGGAACCGCATTTACGAGCAGTACTTC
NA	TRBD2	TRBJ2-3	TRBV4-3	CASSQLRGGTDTQYF	TGCGCCAGCAGCCAACTGCGGGGGGGGACAGATACGCAGTATTTT
NA	NA	TRBJ2-5	TRBV28	CASSFSSREKTQYF	TGTGCCAGCAGTTTCAGCTCAAGAGAAAAGACCCAGTACTTC
few	TRBD2	TRBJ2-1	TRBV6-5	CASSYVVRGGASNEQFF	TGTGCCAGCAGTTACGTTGTACGGGGGGGGGCCTCCAATGAGCAGTTCTTC
few	TRBD1	TRBJ2-1	TRBV7-6	CASNLAPDRARKGNEQFF	TGTGCCAGCAACTTAGCCCCGGACAGGGCTCGAAAAGGCAATGAGCAGTTCTTC
few	TRBD2	TRBJ2-3	TRBV6-5	CASSYSSGLAADTQYF	TGTGCCAGCAGTTACTCGTCGGGACTAGCGGCAGATACGCAGTATTTT
NA	TRBD2	TRBJ2-4	TRBV6-5	CASSYVAGVAKNIQYF	TGTGCCAGCAGTTACGTAGCGGGGGTAGCCAAAAACATTCAGTACTTC
NA	NA	TRBJ2-2	TRBV5-1	CASSLDSYNTGELFF	TGCGCCAGCAGCCTGGACAGTTATAACACCGGGGAGCTGTTTTTT
few	TRBD2	TRBJ2-7	TRBV3-1	CASSQGLASPYEQYF	TGTGCCAGCAGCCAAGGACTAGCGTCCCCCTACGAGCAGTACTTC
NA	TRBD1	TRBJ1-2	TRBV25-1	CASRETGGGYTF	TGTGCCAGCAGGGAAACAGGGGGCGGCTACACCTTC
NA	TRBD1	TRBJ2-5	TRBV7-2	CASSLAHPGTVQETQYF	TGTGCCAGCAGCTTAGCCCACCCTGGGACAGTACAAGAGACCCAGTACTTC
NA	TRBD2	TRBJ2-7	TRBV6-5	CASTPIAGGEQYF	TGTGCCAGCACCCCGATCGCGGGGGGCGAGCAGTACTTC
NA	NA	TRBJ2-5	TRBV7-8	CASSSRDGRETQYF	TGTGCCAGCAGCTCGCGGGACGGCAGGGAGACCCAGTACTTC
NA	NA	TRBJ1-6	TRBV12-3/TRBV12-4	CASRVRGSYNSPLHF	TGTGCCAGCAGGGTGAGGGGATCCTATAATTCACCCCTCCACTTT
NA	TRBD2	TRBJ2-5	TRBV5-1	CASSLGAGIQETQYF	TGCGCCAGCAGCTTGGGAGCGGGGATCCAAGAGACCCAGTACTTC
few	NA	TRBJ2-5	TRBV4-3	CASSQKGQGGTQYF	TGCGCCAGCAGCCAAAAAGGGCAGGGAGGGACCCAGTACTTC
NA	TRBD2	TRBJ2-7	TRBV20-1	CSARLAGDSSYEQYF	TGCAGTGCCCGACTAGCGGGAGACAGCTCCTACGAGCAGTACTTC
NA	TRBD2	TRBJ2-7	TRBV4-1	CASSQPTSGLAGSSYEQYF	TGCGCCAGCAGCCAACCCACGTCTGGACTAGCGGGAAGCTCCTACGAGCAGTACTTC
NA	NA	TRBJ2-3	TRBV6-5	CASSYLRDTQYF	TGTGCCAGCAGTTACTTGCGAGATACGCAGTATTTT
few	NA	TRBJ2-5	TRBV2	CASSAANPEQYF	TGTGCCAGCAGTGCGGCTAACCCGGAGCAGTACTTC
many	NA	TRBJ2-1	TRBV29-1	CSVDPWGGRNEQFF	TGCAGCGTTGATCCTTGGGGGGGGCGGAATGAGCAGTTCTTC
NA	TRBD1	TRBJ2-4	TRBV5-6	CASSLGGQGVDDIQYF	TGTGCCAGCAGCTTGGGGGGACAGGGGGTCGATGACATTCAGTACTTC
NA	TRBD2	TRBJ2-3	TRBV24-1	CATGLAGEADTQYF	TGTGCCACCGGGCTAGCGGGGGAAGCAGATACGCAGTATTTT
few	NA	TRBJ2-7	TRBV29-1	CSVGAPYEQYF	TGCAGCGTTGGGGCACCCTACGAGCAGTACTTC
few	NA	TRBJ2-3	TRBV7-9	CASTLGGSTDTQYF	TGTGCCAGCACCCTGGGGGGCAGCACAGATACGCAGTATTTT
few	NA	TRBJ2-1	TRBV2	CASSERRGNEQFF	TGTGCCAGCAGTGAACGACGGGGTAATGAGCAGTTCTTC
NA	NA	TRBJ2-5	TRBV12-3/TRBV12-4	CASSLGGKETQYF	TGTGCCAGCAGTTTAGGGGGGAAAGAGACCCAGTACTTC
many	TRBD1	TRBJ1-5	TRBV29-1	CSVEFGQAGNQPQHF	TGCAGCGTTGAATTTGGACAGGCCGGCAATCAGCCCCAGCATTTT
few	NA	TRBJ2-5	TRBV12-3/TRBV12-4	CASSPSWLTQETQYF	TGTGCCAGCAGTCCCTCGTGGCTAACCCAAGAGACCCAGTACTTC
few	NA	TRBJ1-5	TRBV2	CASRGDIPRQPQHF	TGTGCCAGCAGGGGGGACATCCCGCGTCAGCCCCAGCATTTT
few	TRBD2	TRBJ2-1	TRBV4-3	CASSPRRGRWQRGSHNEQFF	TGCGCCAGCAGCCCTAGACGGGGGCGGTGGCAGCGGGGGTCTCACAATGAGCAGTTCTTC
few	NA	TRBJ2-2	TRBV27	CASSLSVGLAAGELFF	TGTGCCAGCAGTTTATCTGTCGGACTCGCGGCCGGGGAGCTGTTTTTT
NA	NA	TRBJ1-1	TRBV28	CASSLEQGTKKRAFF	TGTGCCAGCAGTTTAGAACAGGGTACAAAGAAGAGAGCTTTCTTT
few	NA	TRBJ2-7	TRBV5-1	CAHTLMGRQATPYEQYF	TGCGCTCATACATTGATGGGGCGACAGGCCACTCCCTACGAGCAGTACTTC
NA	NA	TRBJ1-6	TRBV20-1	CSARATYNSPLHF	TGCAGTGCTAGGGCAACGTATAATTCACCCCTCCACTTT
once	TRBD2	TRBJ2-3	TRBV5-1	CAGRLAGGADTQYF	TGCGCCGGCAGACTAGCGGGGGGTGCAGATACGCAGTATTTT
NA	NA	TRBJ2-7	TRBV6-5	CASSYGWKGTYEQYF	TGTGCCAGCAGTTACGGGTGGAAGGGGACCTACGAGCAGTACTTC